This is a list of T cell receptor beta chains from one sample in a study of CD8+ T cells in alopecia areata. Data came from immunoSEQ multiplex PCR; TCRdb stores just in-frame clones and leaves some out. The data hold 150,000 to 200,000 clones, with roughly 60% observed a single time. The material sequenced was CD4+ T cells sorted from blood, taken at week 24, from a patient treated with tofacitinib. These TCRs come from a human donor with alopecia areata. Both conserved end residues are part of each CDR3. A D gene is named only where the DNA matches it firmly. Only part of the rows carry a size: once, few, many, or a class if the clone is expanded.

D	size	length	V	J	DNA	CDR3
-	once	12	TRBV11-2	TRBJ1-2	TGTGCCAGTGGTTCAGGCGCGTATGGCTACACCTTC	CASGSGAYGYTF
-	few	11	TRBV29-1	TRBJ1-1	TGCAGCGGGGAACGGAACACTGAAGCTTTCTTT	CSGERNTEAFF
TRBD1	-	15	TRBV4-1	TRBJ1-5	TGCGCCAGCAGCCTAGATAACAGGGGGCCTCAGCCCCAGCATTTT	CASSLDNRGPQPQHF
-	-	13	TRBV2	TRBJ2-4	TGTGCCAGCAGGACCTTAGCCAAAAACATTCAGTACTTC	CASRTLAKNIQYF
-	-	13	TRBV5-1	TRBJ2-5	TGCGCCAGCAGCGTGAACGGGAAAGAGACCCAGTACTTC	CASSVNGKETQYF
-	-	16	TRBV9	TRBJ1-6	TGTGCCAGCAGCGTATTTGGTGACAGCAATAATTCACCCCTCCACTTT	CASSVFGDSNNSPLHF
-	once	14	TRBV11-2	TRBJ1-1	TGTGCCAGCAGCCGCTTGGGCGGGAACACTGAAGCTTTCTTT	CASSRLGGNTEAFF
TRBD2	-	12	TRBV10-1	TRBJ2-7	TGCGCCAGCAGTTTAACTAGCGGCGAGCAGTACTTC	CASSLTSGEQYF
-	-	16	TRBV25-1	TRBJ1-2	TGTGCCAGCAGTGAATTCGTCGGGGGGCTGTCATATGGCTACACCTTC	CASSEFVGGLSYGYTF
-	few	16	TRBV5-4	TRBJ2-3	TGTGCCAGCAGCTTGGGTAACGGGAACCCCACAGATACGCAGTATTTT	CASSLGNGNPTDTQYF
TRBD1	-	16	TRBV5-1	TRBJ2-1	TGCGCCAGCAGCGTCGCCGGGACAGCCGCCTACAATGAGCAGTTCTTC	CASSVAGTAAYNEQFF
TRBD1	-	15	TRBV30	TRBJ1-1	TGTGCCTGGAGCGCACCCCAGGGGGGGAACACTGAAGCTTTCTTT	CAWSAPQGGNTEAFF
TRBD1	-	15	TRBV7-2	TRBJ1-4	TGTGCCAGCAGCCCCAGGGGGGGGGCCCGGGAAAAACTGTTTTTT	CASSPRGGAREKLFF
TRBD1	few	15	TRBV5-6	TRBJ1-4	TGTGCCAGCAGCCCCAGGGGGCGGGCTAATGAAAAACTGTTTTTT	CASSPRGRANEKLFF
TRBD1	-	11	TRBV29-1	TRBJ1-2	TGCAGCGTTGACAGGGGGTATGGCTACACCTTC	CSVDRGYGYTF
-	-	13	TRBV7-2	TRBJ2-1	TGTGCCAGCAGCTTAGGCGTCCTGGATGAGCAGTTCTTC	CASSLGVLDEQFF
TRBD1	-	15	TRBV29-1	TRBJ2-3	TGCAGCGTTGAATCGATGCAGGGGGCGAAGGATACGCAGTATTTT	CSVESMQGAKDTQYF
-	-	13	TRBV11-3	TRBJ1-1	TGTGCCAGCAGCTGGGGGCAGGACACTGAAGCTTTCTTT	CASSWGQDTEAFF
-	few	12	TRBV6-1	TRBJ2-7	TGTGCCAGCAGCTCAGTGGGCTACGAGCAGTACTTC	CASSSVGYEQYF
-	-	11	TRBV2	TRBJ1-2	TGTGCCAGCAGTGAAGAACGGGGTTGCACCTTC	CASSEERGCTF
-	-	16	TRBV6-1	TRBJ1-3	TGTGCCAGCAGTGCGTTGGACTTATACTCTGGAAACACCATATATTTT	CASSALDLYSGNTIYF
-	-	14	TRBV9	TRBJ2-7	TGTGCCAGCAGCCCGACAGGCGGGTTGTACGAGCAGTACTTC	CASSPTGGLYEQYF
-	-	13	TRBV14	TRBJ1-2	TGTGCCAGCAGCCCCAGGACCCGGGATGGCTACACCTTC	CASSPRTRDGYTF
-	few	14	TRBV19	TRBJ2-2	TGTGCCAGTTTCCCGGGACAATCCACCGGGGAGCTGTTTTTT	CASFPGQSTGELFF
TRBD1	-	13	TRBV7-2	TRBJ1-2	TGTGCCAGCAGCCCGCAACAGGGGTATGGCTACACCTTC	CASSPQQGYGYTF
-	-	13	TRBV25-1	TRBJ2-5	TGTGCCAGCAAGGAGGTTGTTCGGGAGACCCAGTACTTC	CASKEVVRETQYF
-	-	12	TRBV28	TRBJ1-1	TGTGCCAGCAGTCTCAATCCCGCAGAAGCTTTCTTT	CASSLNPAEAFF
-	few	17	TRBV25-1	TRBJ2-5	TGTGCCAGCAGGGAAGACGGGACTCTTTGGATCCAAGAGACCCAGTACTTC	CASREDGTLWIQETQYF